This entry features one TCR beta chain sequence. This sample is part of a study of T cells after yellow fever vaccination. Study summary: For low cell numbers, libraries were made with SMART-Seq v4 Ultra Low Input.

Trimming removed 6 bases from V and 3 bases from J; junction bases left unmatched: 8. Germline loops: CDR1 MNHEY, CDR2 SVGEGT. The CDR3 sequence is 15 residues long. TCRdb redid the calling of the 5' RACE reads with MiXCR, one entry per CDR3 protein. The table includes 250,000 to 300,000 distinct CDR3 sequences, roughly 4.8% detected once. V gene TRBV6-2 or TRBV6-3 combines with J gene TRBJ1-5; 7 bases align to TRBD1. The sequence was collected from a man aged 18 to 35 who received the YFV17D yellow fever vaccine. The specimen comprised CD4+ T cells sorted from PBMCs, sampled on the day of the yellow fever booster vaccination. The CDR3 sequence: CASRPDRPFNQPQHF. The CDR3 DNA is TGTGCCAGCAGGCCGGACAGGCCCTTCAATCAGCCCCAGCATTTT.